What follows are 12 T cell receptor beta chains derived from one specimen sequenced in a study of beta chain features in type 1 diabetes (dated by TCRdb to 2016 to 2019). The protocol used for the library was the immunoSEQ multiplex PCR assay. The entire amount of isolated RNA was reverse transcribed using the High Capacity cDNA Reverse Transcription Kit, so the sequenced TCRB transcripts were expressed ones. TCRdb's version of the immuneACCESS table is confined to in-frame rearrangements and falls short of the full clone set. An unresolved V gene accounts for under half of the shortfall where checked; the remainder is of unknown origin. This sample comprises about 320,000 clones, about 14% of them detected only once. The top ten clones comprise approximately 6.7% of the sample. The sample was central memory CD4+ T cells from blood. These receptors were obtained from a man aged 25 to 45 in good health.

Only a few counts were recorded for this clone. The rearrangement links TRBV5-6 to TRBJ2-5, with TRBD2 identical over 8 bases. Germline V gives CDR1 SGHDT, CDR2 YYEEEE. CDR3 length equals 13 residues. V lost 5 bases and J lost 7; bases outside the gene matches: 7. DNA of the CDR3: TGTGCCAGCAGTACCGGGACTAGAGGGACCCAGTACTTC. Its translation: CASSTGTRGTQYF.

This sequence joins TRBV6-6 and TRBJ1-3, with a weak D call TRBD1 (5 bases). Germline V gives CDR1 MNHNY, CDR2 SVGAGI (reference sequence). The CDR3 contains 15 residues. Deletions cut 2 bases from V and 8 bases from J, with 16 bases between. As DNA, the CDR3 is TGTGCCAGCAGTTACACGATAGGGACGGCTGACACCATATATTTT. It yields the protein CASSYTIGTADTIYF.

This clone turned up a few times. CDR3 in DNA: TGCGCCAGCAGCTTGGGGATGGTAACAGATACGCAGTATTTT. As protein: CASSLGMVTDTQYF. This sequence joins TRBV5-1 and TRBJ2-3; no reliable D call. V was cut by 0 bases and J by 3 bases, with 8 bases left in between. The germline V gene encodes CDR1 SGHRS and CDR2 YFSETQ. The CDR3 covers 14 residues. Drawing the rest from reference TRBV5-1 and TRBJ2-3, the complete variable domain is KAGVTQTPRYLIKTRGQQVTLSCSPISGHRSVSWYQQTPGQGLQFLFEYFSETQRNKGNFPGRFSGRQFSNSRSEMNVSTLELGDSALYLCASSLGMVTDTQYFGPGTRLTVL.

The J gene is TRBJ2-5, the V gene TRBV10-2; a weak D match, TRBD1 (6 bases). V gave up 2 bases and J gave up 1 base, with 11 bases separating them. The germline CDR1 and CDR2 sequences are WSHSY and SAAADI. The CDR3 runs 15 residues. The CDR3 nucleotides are TGCGCCAGCAGTGAGAACAGGGCCTCCCAAGAGACCCAGTACTTC. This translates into CASSENRASQETQYF.

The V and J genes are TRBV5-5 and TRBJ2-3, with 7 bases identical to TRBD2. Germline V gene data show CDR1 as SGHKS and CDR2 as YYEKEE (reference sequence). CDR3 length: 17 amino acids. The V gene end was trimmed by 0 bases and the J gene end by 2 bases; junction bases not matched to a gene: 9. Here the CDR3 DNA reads TGTGCCAGCAGCTTGGGACCCTGGGGGGGAAACACAGATACGCAGTATTTT. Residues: CASSLGPWGGNTDTQYF.

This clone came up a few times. The CDR3, as DNA: TGTGCCAGCAGCCGAGGGCGGGGCGGTGAAAAACTGTTTTTT. The encoded protein is CASSRGRGGEKLFF. The chain employs TRBV7-9 and TRBJ1-4, with D perhaps TRBD1 (5 bases). V lost 5 bases, J lost 7 bases, and 14 bases lay in between. The CDR3 loop spans 14 amino acids. CDR1 and CDR2 (germline): SEHNR, FQNEAQ (reference sequence).

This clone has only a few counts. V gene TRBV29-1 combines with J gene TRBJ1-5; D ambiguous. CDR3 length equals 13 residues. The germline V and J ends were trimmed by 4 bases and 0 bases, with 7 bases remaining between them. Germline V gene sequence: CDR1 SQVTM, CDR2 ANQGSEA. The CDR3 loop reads CSVGGNSNQPQHF. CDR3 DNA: TGCAGCGTTGGGGGAAATAGCAATCAGCCCCAGCATTTT.

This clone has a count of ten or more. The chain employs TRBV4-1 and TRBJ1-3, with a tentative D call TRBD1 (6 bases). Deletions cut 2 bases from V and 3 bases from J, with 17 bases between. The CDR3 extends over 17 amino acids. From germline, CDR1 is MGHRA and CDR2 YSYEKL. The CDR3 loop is CASSQLRFRGDGNTIYF. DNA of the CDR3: TGCGCCAGCAGCCAACTCCGGTTCAGGGGAGATGGAAACACCATATATTTT.

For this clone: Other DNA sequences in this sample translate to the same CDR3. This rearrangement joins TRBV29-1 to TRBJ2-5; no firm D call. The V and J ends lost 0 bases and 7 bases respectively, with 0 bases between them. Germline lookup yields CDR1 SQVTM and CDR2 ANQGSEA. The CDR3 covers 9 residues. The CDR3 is CSVEETQYF. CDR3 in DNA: TGCAGCGTTGAAGAGACCCAGTACTTC.

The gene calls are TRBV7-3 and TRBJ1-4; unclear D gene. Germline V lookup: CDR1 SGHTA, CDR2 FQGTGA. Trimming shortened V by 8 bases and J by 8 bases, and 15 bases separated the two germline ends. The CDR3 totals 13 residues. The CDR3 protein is CASVEGEDEKLFF. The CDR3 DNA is TGTGCCAGCGTTGAGGGCGAAGACGAAAAACTGTTTTTT.

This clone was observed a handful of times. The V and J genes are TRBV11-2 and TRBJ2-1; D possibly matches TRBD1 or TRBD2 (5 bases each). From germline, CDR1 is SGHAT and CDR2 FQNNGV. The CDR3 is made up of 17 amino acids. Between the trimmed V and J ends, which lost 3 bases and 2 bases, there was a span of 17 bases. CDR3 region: CASSLSSGGHTYNEQFF. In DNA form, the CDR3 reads TGTGCCAGCAGCTTGTCAAGTGGGGGTCACACCTACAATGAGCAGTTCTTC. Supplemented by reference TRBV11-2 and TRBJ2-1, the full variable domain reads EAGVAQSPRYKIIEKRQSVAFWCNPISGHATLYWYQQILGQGPKLLIQFQNNGVVDDSQLPKDRFSAERLKGVDSTLKIQPAKLEDSAVYLCASSLSSGGHTYNEQFFGPGTRLTVL.

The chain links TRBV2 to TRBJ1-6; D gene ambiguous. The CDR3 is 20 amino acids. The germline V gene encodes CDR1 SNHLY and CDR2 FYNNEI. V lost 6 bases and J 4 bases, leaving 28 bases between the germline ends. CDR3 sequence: CASSAKYPLGPMGYNSPLHF. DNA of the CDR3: TGTGCCAGCAGCGCAAAATACCCCCTTGGCCCAATGGGGTATAATTCACCCCTCCACTTT. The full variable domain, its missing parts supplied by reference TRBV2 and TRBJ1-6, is EPEVTQTPSHQVTQMGQEVILRCVPISNHLYFYWYRQILGQKVEFLVSFYNNEISEKSEIFDDQFSVERPDGSNFTLKIRSTKLEDSAMYFCASSAKYPLGPMGYNSPLHFGNGTRLTVT.